This T cell receptor (beta chain) was documented in a study of blood T cell repertoires in COVID-19. In the authors' methods: How many nucleated cells were present was estimated from reference gene primer amplification. The repertoire was sequenced with immunoSEQ multiplex PCR; TCRdb's copy has only in-frame clones and lacks some. The DNA was the basis for D and trimming; V, J and clone size are from that table. The profile shows 300,000 to 500,000 clones, 88% of them singletons. The CDR3 length is 13 residues. Germline assignment: CDR1 MNHEY and CDR2 SVGAGI. Trimming cost V 4 bases and J 0 bases; bases outside gene matches: 0.

This sequence originates from a middle-aged woman with acute COVID-19. The specimen sequenced was PBMCs or T cells enriched from blood (not recorded which). J is TRBJ2-7 and V is TRBV6-5; 7 positions agree with TRBD1. This chain's CDR3 is CASSWDSSYEQYF. CDR3 DNA: TGTGCCAGCAGTTGGGACAGCTCCTACGAGCAGTACTTC.